This TCR beta chain emerged from a study of blood T cell repertoires in COVID-19. Across the study: Acute-phase and convalescent COVID-19 samples originated in the United States, Italy and Spain.

Libraries were prepared by immunoSEQ multiplex PCR; TCRdb keeps only in-frame clonotypes and omits some of them. This table has hundreds of thousands of clones, 70% to 90% appearing once. The table lists this clone with a count of one. V trimming: 3 bases; J trimming: 4 bases; junction bases outside the gene matches: 11. The CDR3 loop spans 18 amino acids. Germline values: CDR1 LGHNA, CDR2 YNFKEQ. The sequence came from a man aged 70-80 years with acute or convalescent COVID-19. J is TRBJ2-2 and V is TRBV4-2; 10 nucleotides align to TRBD2. The sample comprised peripheral blood. DNA for the CDR3: TGTGCCAGCAGCCAGCCGAGTGGGGTAGCGGGAGGCACCGGGGAGCTGTTTTTT. This gives the protein CASSQPSGVAGGTGELFF.